This T cell receptor beta chain came from a study of T cell responses to AZD1222 COVID-19 vaccine. Assay: immunoSEQ multiplex PCR; the TCRdb copy retains only in-frame clones and omits some. The top ten hold roughly 1.8% of the sample, which has around 100,000 clones, less than 90% seen once. Concerning this clone itself: Its antigen is unknown.

Study results and caveats: Just a handful of people given AZD1222 tested seropositive at baseline. An increase in Spike-specific TCR breadth and depth was observed after two AZD1222 doses. Repertoire samples came only from after the peak T cell response.

The CDR3 loop spans 14 amino acids. Trimming took 6 bases from V and 4 from J; bases not matched to a gene: 9. Per germline, CDR1 MNHEY and CDR2 SVGAGI. This receptor was taken from an adult in good health. This chain links TRBV6-5 with TRBJ2-7, with 7 bases that match TRBD1. Sequences were derived from peripheral blood, sampled on day 0 of AZD1222 vaccination. CDR3 DNA sequence: TGTGCCAGCAGATTGACAGGGCAGTCGTACGAGCAGTACTTC. The encoded protein is CASRLTGQSYEQYF.